What follows is one TCR beta chain and its context. Its cognate antigen is unknown. This CDR3 has 15 residues. Germline V gene sequence: CDR1 SGHAT, CDR2 FQNNGV. V shed 3 bases and J shed 0 bases, with 9 bases lying between them. These data originate in a study of cytomegalovirus exposure and HLA in healthy donors. Study-wide findings and caveats: In a later analysis, HLA-associated beta chains showed higher expansion and lower generation probabilities than comparable chains.

Primers included in the PCR were 60 Vbeta and 13 Jbeta primers. The assay was immunoSEQ multiplex PCR, and TCRdb's table has in-frame clones only and misses some. Among 100,000 to 130,000 clones listed, around 73% were seen once. Those who donated were healthy bone marrow donors. Sequencing used PBMCs. The receptor was derived from a man younger than 40 in good health and CMV-seronegative. The rearrangement links TRBV11-2 to TRBJ2-1, with D perhaps TRBD2 (6 bases). CDR3 protein: CASSFSGSSYNEQFF. Here the CDR3 DNA reads TGTGCCAGCAGCTTTTCCGGGAGCTCCTACAATGAGCAGTTCTTC. The complete variable domain, with remaining parts taken from reference TRBV11-2 and TRBJ2-1, reads EAGVAQSPRYKIIEKRQSVAFWCNPISGHATLYWYQQILGQGPKLLIQFQNNGVVDDSQLPKDRFSAERLKGVDSTLKIQPAKLEDSAVYLCASSFSGSSYNEQFFGPGTRLTVL.